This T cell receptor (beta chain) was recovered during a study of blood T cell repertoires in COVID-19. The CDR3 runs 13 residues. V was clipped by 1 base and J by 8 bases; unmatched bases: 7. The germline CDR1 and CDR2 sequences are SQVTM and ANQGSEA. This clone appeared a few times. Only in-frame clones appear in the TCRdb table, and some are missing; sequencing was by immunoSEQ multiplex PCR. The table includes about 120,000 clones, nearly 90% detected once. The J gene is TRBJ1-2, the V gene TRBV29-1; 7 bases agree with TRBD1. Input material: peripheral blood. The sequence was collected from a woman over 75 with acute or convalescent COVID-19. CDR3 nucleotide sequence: TGCAGCGTTGAAGTTATGACAGGGAGCGGCTACACCTTC. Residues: CSVEVMTGSGYTF. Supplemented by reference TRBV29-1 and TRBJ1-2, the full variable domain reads SAVISQKPSRDICQRGTSLTIQCQVDSQVTMMFWYRQQPGQSLTLIATANQGSEATYESGFVIDKFPISRPNLTFSTLTVSNMSPEDSSIYLCSVEVMTGSGYTFGSGTRLTVV.